What follows are 31 T cell receptor beta chains derived from one specimen sequenced in a study of CD8 T cells in ankylosing spondylitis. Their target antigens are unknown. TCRdb analysed the 5' RACE reads with MiXCR anew, one entry per CDR3 protein. The sample records fewer than 500,000 distinct CDR3 sequences, around 26% being singletons. Study-wide points: One TCR beta motif, made up of several highly homologous variants, appeared characteristic of ankylosing spondylitis blood.

Sequencing was carried out using blood, either unsorted or a sorted T cell fraction (not recorded which). These receptor sequences come from a male donor with ankylosing spondylitis.

This chain links TRBV7-9 with TRBJ2-3, with 8 bases fitting TRBD1. The CDR3 length is 14 residues. V lost 3 bases, J lost 4 bases, and 3 bases stayed unmatched. Germline V gene data show CDR1 as SEHNR and CDR2 as FQNEAQ (reference sequence). CDR3 DNA sequence: TGTGCCAGCAGCTTCTCAGGGGGCGCAGATACGCAGTATTTT. Its translation is CASSFSGGADTQYF.

The V call is TRBV10-2, the J call TRBJ1-1, with a weak D call TRBD1 (5 bases). V was cut by 7 bases and J by 7 bases, with 19 bases left in between. Germline CDR1 reads WSHSY; CDR2 reads SAAADI. The CDR3 runs to 14 residues. The CDR3 protein is CASIGTGIVGEAFF. CDR3 nucleotides: TGCGCCAGCATTGGGACCGGCATTGTTGGTGAAGCTTTCTTT.

The chain combines TRBV10-2 with TRBJ2-4, with 7 bases matching TRBD1. CDR1 is WSHSY, CDR2 SAAADI, per germline. J lost 4 bases, V lost 3 bases, and 6 bases had no gene match. The CDR3 runs to 15 residues. The CDR3 region is CASSEDWDRKNIQYF. CDR3 sequence (DNA): TGCGCCAGCAGTGAAGATTGGGACAGAAAAAACATTCAGTACTTC.

This clonotype appeared a few times. The chain links TRBV2 to TRBJ2-5; D is ambiguous. Germline CDR1 reads SNHLY; CDR2 reads FYNNEI. The CDR3 runs 13 residues. Trimming took off 4 bases at V and 0 bases at J, with 6 bases between the two ends. The CDR3 DNA reads as TGTGCCAGCAGTGCCCGGTACCAAGAGACCCAGTACTTC. Its translation is CASSARYQETQYF.

There are a few counts of this clonotype. V and J are TRBV6-1 and TRBJ1-1; D is unclear. Germline V CDR1 and CDR2: MNHNS, SASEGT. Between the trimmed V and J ends, which lost 4 bases and 5 bases, there was a span of 11 bases. The CDR3 totals 13 residues. CDR3 in amino acids: CASSVPRRTEAFF. In nucleotides, the CDR3 is TGTGCCAGCAGTGTCCCCCGTAGAACTGAAGCTTTCTTT.

Note on this clonotype: The limits of the CDR3 on the DNA are not certain, so only TCRdb's listed CDR3 is given. The CDR3 loop is CASSTSGVRAPGSCFF. V and J are TRBV5-1 and TRBJ2-2; the tabulated D call, TRBD1, remains unverified against the DNA. From germline, CDR1 is SGHRS and CDR2 YFSETQ. The CDR3 is 16 amino acids long, termini counted.

This clonotype appeared many times. V and J are TRBV20-1 and TRBJ2-5, with D hard to call. From germline, CDR1 is DFQATT and CDR2 SNEGSKA (reference sequence). The CDR3 spans 11 residues. V shed 2 bases and J shed 2 bases, with 3 bases lying between them. The CDR3 coding sequence is TGCAGTGCTAGACTACAAGAGACCCAGTACTTC. The encoded protein is CSARLQETQYF.

The J gene is TRBJ2-7, the V gene TRBV5-1; D possibly uses TRBD1 or TRBD2 (6 bases each). Germline V lookup: CDR1 SGHRS, CDR2 YFSETQ. There are 14 residues in the CDR3. V was shortened by 0 bases and J by 7 bases, with 14 bases between the two germline ends. The CDR3, as DNA: TGCGCCAGCAGCTTGGGTTCGGGGGCCCAAGAGCAGTACTTC. It codes for CASSLGSGAQEQYF.

The table lists this clonotype with a few counts. The genes are TRBV29-1 and TRBJ2-3; D is unclear. Germline V gene lookup returns CDR1 SQVTM and CDR2 ANQGSEA. V was pared by 0 bases and J by 0 bases, with 10 bases between. The CDR3 is 15 amino acids. The CDR3 loop reads CSVEDRSGSTDTQYF. The DNA for the CDR3 is TGCAGCGTTGAAGATCGGTCCGGGAGCACAGATACGCAGTATTTT.

In its sample, this clonotype was seen many times. This chain joins TRBV5-1 and TRBJ2-3, with a weak D call TRBD2 (6 bases). Trimming left V 0 bases short and J 1 base short, with 9 bases between. CDR1 and CDR2 from the germline V gene are SGHRS and YFSETQ. The length of the CDR3 is 15 residues. The CDR3 sequence: CASSLDGGGTDTQYF. The CDR3 nucleotides are TGCGCCAGCAGCTTGGATGGCGGGGGCACAGATACGCAGTATTTT.

The chain combines TRBV6-1 with TRBJ1-5; D is unresolved. This CDR3 spans 14 amino acids. V shed 6 bases and J shed 0 bases, with 9 bases lying between them. CDR1 is MNHNS and CDR2 is SASEGT in the germline V gene. The CDR3 protein is CASRAGVSNQPQHF. CDR3 nucleotide sequence: TGTGCCAGCAGGGCCGGAGTTAGCAATCAGCCCCAGCATTTT.

The rearrangement uses TRBV5-1 and TRBJ2-3; D may correspond to TRBD1 or TRBD2 (5 bases each). The CDR3 contains 15 residues. V was clipped by 0 bases and J by 3 bases, with 11 bases between them. Germline CDR1 reads SGHRS; CDR2 reads YFSETQ. The CDR3 DNA is TGCGCCAGCAGCTTGGGGGTCGGGACGACAGATACGCAGTATTTT. As protein: CASSLGVGTTDTQYF.

This clonotype occurred once. The chain uses TRBV20-1 and TRBJ2-7; D might be TRBD1 (6 bases). Deletions cut 6 bases from V and 5 bases from J, with 14 bases between. This CDR3 is 12 amino acids long. CDR1 is DFQATT and CDR2 is SNEGSKA in the germline V gene (reference sequence). The CDR3 region is CSAQTGFDEQYF. The CDR3 nucleotides are TGCAGTGCCCAGACAGGTTTTGACGAGCAGTACTTC.

In its sample, this clonotype was seen a few times. CDR3 amino acids: CASSYPPGQGPGNTIYF. The DNA of the CDR3 is TGTGCCAGCAGCTACCCCCCGGGACAGGGCCCGGGAAACACCATATATTTT. The chain carries TRBV7-2 and TRBJ1-3, with 9 bases that match TRBD1. With 4 bases clipped from V and 4 bases from J, the junction kept 11 bases outside the gene matches. The germline V gene has CDR1 SGHTA and CDR2 FQGNSA. This CDR3 has 17 residues.

J is TRBJ2-3 and V is TRBV5-6; possibly TRBD2 for D (6 bases). Trimming shortened V by 9 bases and J by 5 bases, and 19 bases separated the two germline ends. CDR3 size: 14 residues. CDR1 and CDR2 from the germline V gene are SGHDT and YYEEEE. CDR3 nucleotides: TGTGCCACCGAAGGGCGGGAAGGTGGAGATACGCAGTATTTT. It translates to CATEGREGGDTQYF.

This clonotype has at least ten counts. This rearrangement joins TRBV24-1 to TRBJ2-3, with D possibly TRBD1 on 5 matching bases. Trimming cost V 2 bases and J 4 bases, with 6 bases left between them. Germline CDR1 reads KGHDR; CDR2 reads SFDVKD. The CDR3 has 13 residues. CDR3 sequence (DNA): TGTGCCACCAGTGATTCCAGGGCAGATACGCAGTATTTT. Protein: CATSDSRADTQYF.

V gene TRBV19 combines with J gene TRBJ2-1; D unclear. Deletions cut 5 bases from V and 7 bases from J, with 12 bases between. This CDR3 region has 13 residues. Germline V gene lookup returns CDR1 LNHDA and CDR2 SQIVND (reference sequence). CDR3 sequence reads: CASSPPGKNEQFF. In DNA, the CDR3 is TGTGCCAGTAGTCCGCCCGGCAAAAATGAGCAGTTCTTC.

Relative to its sample, this clonotype is medium-sized. This chain uses TRBV29-1 with TRBJ1-3; D is unresolved. The germline V and J ends were trimmed by 7 bases and 0 bases, with 13 bases remaining between them. Germline assignment: CDR1 SQVTM and CDR2 ANQGSEA. The CDR3 runs 14 residues. CDR3 sequence: CSALSPSSGNTIYF. The CDR3 nucleotides are TGCAGCGCGTTATCGCCGAGCTCTGGAAACACCATATATTTT. The full variable domain, completed using reference TRBV29-1 and TRBJ1-3, is SAVISQKPSRDICQRGTSLTIQCQVDSQVTMMFWYRQQPGQSLTLIATANQGSEATYESGFVIDKFPISRPNLTFSTLTVSNMSPEDSSIYLCSALSPSSGNTIYFGEGSWLTVV.

The chain carries TRBV5-1 and TRBJ1-4; D gene uncertain. The germline V and J ends were trimmed by 3 bases and 0 bases, with 6 bases remaining between them. This CDR3 region has 14 residues. Germline V gene lookup returns CDR1 SGHRS and CDR2 YFSETQ. The CDR3 region has the DNA TGCGCCAGCAGCTACACCACAACTAATGAAAAACTGTTTTTT. Protein sequence: CASSYTTTNEKLFF.

This chain uses TRBV20-1 with TRBJ2-5; D might be TRBD2 (7 bases). Germline V gives CDR1 DFQATT, CDR2 SNEGSKA (reference sequence). This CDR3 region has 12 residues. The V end was cut by 5 bases, the J end by 5 bases, with 12 bases between. CDR3 bases: TGCAGTGCTGGGACTACAGGGGAGACCCAGTACTTC. It is translated as CSAGTTGETQYF.

The rearrangement uses TRBV24-1 and TRBJ1-2, with 7 bases matching TRBD1. V trimming: 3 bases; J trimming: 7 bases; junction bases outside the gene matches: 1. CDR1 is KGHDR and CDR2 is SFDVKD in the germline V gene. This CDR3 has 12 residues. DNA for the CDR3: TGTGCCACCAGTGATCAGGGGGGTGGCTACACCTTC. Translation: CATSDQGGGYTF.

This clonotype was seen a handful of times. V and J are TRBV18 and TRBJ2-7; tentatively, D is TRBD1 or TRBD2 (5 bases each). There are 13 residues in the CDR3. Germline V gene data show CDR1 as KGHSH and CDR2 as LQKENI. Trimming shortened V by 1 base and J by 6 bases, and 10 bases separated the two germline ends. CDR3 region: CASSPLRGLEQYV. Written as DNA, the CDR3 is TGTGCCAGCTCACCACTGAGGGGTCTCGAGCAGTACGTC.

This chain links TRBV3-1 with TRBJ1-1; D possibly corresponds to TRBD1 (6 bases). CDR3 length: 15 residues. CDR1 LGHDT and CDR2 YNNKEL come from the germline V gene (reference sequence). Trimming took off 4 bases at V and 1 base at J, with 13 bases between the two ends. CDR3 sequence: CASSLSQGWNTEAFF. In nucleotides, the CDR3 is TGTGCCAGCAGCCTCTCACAGGGCTGGAACACTGAAGCTTTCTTT.

This clonotype was seen a handful of times. The J gene is TRBJ1-1, the V gene TRBV6-1, with no clear D. Deletions cut 2 bases from V and 8 bases from J, with 12 bases between. Germline V gene data show CDR1 as MNHNS and CDR2 as SASEGT. This CDR3 is built from 13 residues. This CDR3 reads CASSEHWASEAFF. The CDR3 DNA follows: TGTGCCAGCAGTGAACATTGGGCCTCGGAAGCTTTCTTT.

This clonotype showed up just a few times. The chain is built from TRBV5-1 and TRBJ2-5; TRBD2 matches 10 bases. This CDR3 contains 19 residues. The junction had 19 bases not matched to a gene; V was cut back by 6 bases and J by 2 bases. CDR1 SGHRS and CDR2 YFSETQ come from the germline V gene. CDR3 residues: CASTTRGLLAGDHQETQYF. CDR3 DNA sequence: TGCGCCAGCACCACCCGCGGCCTTCTAGCGGGAGATCATCAAGAGACCCAGTACTTC.

This clonotype was seen more than once but under ten times. The rearrangement uses TRBV11-2 and TRBJ2-7, with D perhaps assigned TRBD1 or TRBD2 (6 bases each). Germline V gene data show CDR1 as SGHAT and CDR2 as FQNNGV. V dropped 1 base and J dropped 1 base, with 11 bases sitting between them. This CDR3 contains 15 residues. The CDR3 DNA reads TGTGCCAGCAGCTTAGTCGGAGGGGGATCCTACGAGCAGTACTTC. This encodes CASSLVGGGSYEQYF. Full variable domain (missing parts from reference TRBV11-2 and TRBJ2-7): EAGVAQSPRYKIIEKRQSVAFWCNPISGHATLYWYQQILGQGPKLLIQFQNNGVVDDSQLPKDRFSAERLKGVDSTLKIQPAKLEDSAVYLCASSLVGGGSYEQYFGPGTRLTVT.

CDR3 in amino acids: CSARPTKPEAFF. The CDR3 DNA reads TGCAGTGCTAGACCCACGAAACCTGAAGCTTTCTTT. V is TRBV20-1 and J is TRBJ1-1; D remains ambiguous. The V gene lost 2 bases and the J gene lost 6 bases, with 10 bases spanning the gap. Germline loops: CDR1 DFQATT, CDR2 SNEGSKA (reference sequence). The CDR3 contains 12 residues.

The rearrangement uses TRBV20-1 and TRBJ1-6, with D possibly being TRBD1 (5 bases). CDR3 length equals 15 residues. Trimming cost V 4 bases and J 7 bases, with 17 bases left between them. Looked up from germline, CDR1 is DFQATT and CDR2 is SNEGSKA (reference sequence). CDR3 nucleotides: TGCAGTGCTAACCCGCCGGGGGGTTGGAATTCACCCCTCCACTTT. This encodes CSANPPGGWNSPLHF.

Here the CDR3 reads CASSIRRGTTDTQYF. In DNA, the CDR3 is TGTGCCAGTAGTATCCGGAGGGGCACGACAGATACGCAGTATTTT. The rearrangement uses TRBV19 and TRBJ2-3, with D perhaps matching TRBD2 (6 bases). V lost 3 bases and J 3 bases, leaving 13 bases between the germline ends. The CDR3 extends over 15 amino acids. Germline CDR1 is LNHDA and CDR2 is SQIVND (reference sequence).

In its sample, this clonotype was seen a few times. The V call is TRBV12-3 or TRBV12-4, the J call TRBJ1-5; D ambiguous. The CDR3 consists of 13 residues. Trimming stripped 3 bases from V and 5 bases from J, with 8 bases between. CDR3 in DNA: TGTGCCAGCAGTTTCGGCCACGATCAGCCCCAGCATTTT. It yields the protein CASSFGHDQPQHF.

This clonotype was seen only a few times. J is TRBJ1-3 and V is TRBV7-9, with D unclear. Trimming shortened V by 5 bases and J by 3 bases, and 20 bases separated the two germline ends. Germline lookup yields CDR1 SEHNR and CDR2 FQNEAQ (reference sequence). The CDR3 consists of 17 residues. The chain's CDR3 is CASSPADGRPDGNTIYF. The CDR3 DNA reads as TGTGCCAGCAGCCCGGCGGACGGTCGGCCCGATGGAAACACCATATATTTT.